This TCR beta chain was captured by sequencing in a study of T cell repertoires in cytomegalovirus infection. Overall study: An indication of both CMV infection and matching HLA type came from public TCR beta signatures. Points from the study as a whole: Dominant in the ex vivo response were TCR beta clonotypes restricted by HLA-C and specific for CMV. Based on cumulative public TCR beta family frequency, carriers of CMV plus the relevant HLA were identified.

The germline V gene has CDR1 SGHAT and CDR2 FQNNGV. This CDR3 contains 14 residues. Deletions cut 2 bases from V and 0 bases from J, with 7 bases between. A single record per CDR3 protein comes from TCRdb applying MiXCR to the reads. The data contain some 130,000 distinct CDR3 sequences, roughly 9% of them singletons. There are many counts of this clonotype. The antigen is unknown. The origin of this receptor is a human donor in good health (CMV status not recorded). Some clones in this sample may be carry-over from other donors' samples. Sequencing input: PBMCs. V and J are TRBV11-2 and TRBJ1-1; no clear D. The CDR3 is CASSLSRMNTEAFF. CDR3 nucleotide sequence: TGTGCCAGCAGCTTAAGCAGGATGAACACTGAAGCTTTCTTT.